Presented here are 7 T cell receptor beta chains from one specimen sequenced in a study of OX40 agonist ivuxolimab in advanced cancers. The protocol was immunoSEQ multiplex PCR, while the TCRdb copy is restricted to in-frame clones and leaves out a portion. The sample lists tens of thousands of clones; approximately 90% were seen once. Source: CD4+ or CD8+ T cells sorted from blood, taken in a trial of the OX40 agonist ivuxolimab. These receptors all stem from an adult with an advanced solid tumor such as melanoma, head and neck, liver or kidney cancer.

This clone has more than one count but fewer than ten. The gene calls are TRBV30 and TRBJ2-1; D ambiguous. CDR3 size: 12 residues. Germline V CDR1 and CDR2: GTSNPN, SVGIG (reference sequence). The V and J ends lost 3 bases and 6 bases respectively, with 9 bases between them. Written as DNA, the CDR3 is TGTGCCTGGAGGCTGGAGCGCAATGAGCAGTTCTTC. This gives the protein CAWRLERNEQFF.

This sequence joins TRBV28 and TRBJ2-2; D not certain. The CDR3 runs 14 residues. CDR1 and CDR2 from the germline V gene are MDHEN and SYDVKM. Trimming took 5 bases from V and 6 from J, leaving 13 bases between them. The DNA for the CDR3 is TGTGCCAGCAGTCCTGTTAGCTGGGCCGGGGAGCTGTTTTTT. Protein: CASSPVSWAGELFF. Full variable domain (rest looked up from reference TRBV28 and TRBJ2-2): DVKVTQSSRYLVKRTGEKVFLECVQDMDHENMFWYRQDPGLGLRLIYFSYDVKMKEKGDIPEGYSVSREKKERFSLILESASTNQTSMYLCASSPVSWAGELFFGEGSRLTVL.

This sequence joins TRBV28 and TRBJ2-5; tentatively, D is TRBD1 or TRBD2 (5 bases each). Trimming removed 2 bases at V and 5 bases at J, with 9 bases between. The length of the CDR3 is 13 residues. Germline CDR1 and CDR2: MDHEN and SYDVKM. The CDR3 region is CASSLGGVETQYF. For the CDR3, the DNA is TGTGCCAGCAGTTTAGGGGGAGTGGAGACCCAGTACTTC.

The chain links TRBV7-2 to TRBJ2-5; 7 bases fit TRBD1. This CDR3 contains 15 residues. V lost 1 base to trimming and J lost 5 bases; unmatched junction nucleotides: 7. Germline CDR1 SGHTA, CDR2 FQGNSA. The CDR3 protein is CASSLVSGGRETQYF. For the CDR3, the DNA is TGTGCCAGCAGCTTAGTATCAGGGGGTCGGGAGACCCAGTACTTC. Complete variable domain (other parts from reference TRBV7-2 and TRBJ2-5): GAGVSQSPSNKVTEKGKDVELRCDPISGHTALYWYRQSLGQGLEFLIYFQGNSAPDKSGLPSDRFSAERTGGSVSTLTIQRTQQEDSAVYLCASSLVSGGRETQYFGPGTRLLVL.

This clone was seen a single time. DNA of the CDR3: TGTGCCAGCAGTGGGCACGGGGGCATCTATGGCTACACCTTC. This sequence encodes CASSGHGGIYGYTF. The rearrangement joins TRBV6-1 to TRBJ1-2; D perhaps matches TRBD1 (6 bases). The CDR3 is made up of 14 amino acids. CDR1 is MNHNS and CDR2 is SASEGT in the germline V gene. V was trimmed by 4 bases and J by 4 bases, leaving 13 bases between them.

In DNA form, the CDR3 reads TGTGCCAGCAGCAAAGGGGAGGGATATGGCTACACCTTC. Translating it yields CASSKGEGYGYTF. V and J are TRBV9 and TRBJ1-2; D possibly corresponds to TRBD1 (5 bases). CDR3 size: 13 residues. Germline V lookup: CDR1 SGDLS, CDR2 YYNGEE. V was cut by 4 bases and J by 5 bases, with 12 bases left in between.

V and J are TRBV6-1 and TRBJ2-1, with 10 bases matching TRBD2. V lost 3 bases, J lost 1 base, and 3 bases stayed unmatched. Germline-derived CDR1 and CDR2 are MNHNS and SASEGT. This CDR3 has 16 amino acids. The CDR3 DNA follows: TGTGCCAGCAGTGAGGATAGCGGGGGGTCCTACAATGAGCAGTTCTTC. It specifies CASSEDSGGSYNEQFF.